This T cell receptor beta chain was recovered during a study of blood T cell repertoires in COVID-19. This CDR3 is built from 16 residues. The V end lost 3 bases, the J end lost 2 bases, and 16 bases lay between the germline ends. The germline V gene has CDR1 PRHDT and CDR2 FYEKMQ (reference sequence). Some clones are missing from TCRdb's copy, which holds only in-frame ones; the method was immunoSEQ multiplex PCR. The data hold roughly 220,000 clones, with 65% to 85% observed a single time. This rearrangement joins TRBV13 to TRBJ2-5, with a tentative D call TRBD2 (6 bases). Material for sequencing was peripheral blood. The TCR was taken from a woman aged 60-75 years with acute or convalescent COVID-19. CDR3 loop: CASSLSWREGQETQYF. The CDR3, as DNA: TGTGCCAGCAGCTTGTCATGGCGGGAAGGGCAAGAGACCCAGTACTTC. Full variable domain (rest looked up from reference TRBV13 and TRBJ2-5): AAGVIQSPRHLIKEKRETATLKCYPIPRHDTVYWYQQGPGQDPQFLISFYEKMQSDKGSIPDRFSAQQFSDYHSELNMSSLELGDSALYFCASSLSWREGQETQYFGPGTRLLVL.